The 28 T cell receptor beta chains below all came from one sample that was sequenced in a study of blood T cell repertoires in COVID-19. Clones were sequenced by immunoSEQ multiplex PCR, and TCRdb holds only the in-frame ones, with some missing. The sample consists of more than 35,000 clones, more than 85% of them appearing once. The specimen sequenced was peripheral blood. The receptors derive from a man in his sixties or seventies with acute or convalescent COVID-19.

This clone was found a few times. This sequence joins TRBV7-9 and TRBJ2-3; D ambiguous. The germline V gene has CDR1 SEHNR and CDR2 FQNEAQ (reference sequence). The CDR3 is 12 residues long. V lost 8 bases and J lost 3, with 9 bases in between. This CDR3 is CASQKSTDTQYF. The CDR3 nucleotides are TGTGCCAGCCAGAAAAGTACAGATACGCAGTATTTT.

The CDR3 protein is CASSYNGGEPYNEQFF. CDR3 bases: TGTGCCAGCAGTTACAATGGGGGGGAACCTTACAATGAGCAGTTCTTC. This chain uses TRBV6-2 or TRBV6-3 with TRBJ2-1, with 7 bases identical to TRBD2. The CDR3 is 16 amino acids. V dropped 2 bases and J dropped 4; count of bases not matched to a gene: 8. The germline CDR1 and CDR2 sequences are MNHEY and SVGEGT.

The DNA for the CDR3 is TGCGCCAGCAGCGACGGGACAGGGAATGAAAAACTGTTTTTT. Translation: CASSDGTGNEKLFF. J is TRBJ1-4 and V is TRBV5-1; 9 bases agree with TRBD1. V lost 4 bases and J lost 5; bases outside the gene matches: 3. The CDR3 has 14 residues. The V gene's germline CDR1 is SGHRS and CDR2 YFSETQ.

The chain carries TRBV10-2 and TRBJ2-7; D is perhaps TRBD2 (6 bases). This CDR3 contains 12 residues. The germline V gene has CDR1 WSHSY and CDR2 SAAADI. Trimming removed 3 bases from V and 12 bases from J, with 15 bases in between. For the CDR3, the DNA is TGCGCCAGCAGTGAAGGGCCGGGAGTTCTGTACTTC. Its protein is CASSEGPGVLYF.

The chain employs TRBV5-4 and TRBJ2-3; D unresolved. Between the trimmed V and J ends, which lost 1 base and 1 base, there was a span of 4 bases. This CDR3 has 13 amino acids. The germline gives CDR1 SGHNT, CDR2 YYREEE (reference sequence). The CDR3 region has the DNA TGTGCCAGCAGCTTGCCCGGCACAGATACGCAGTATTTT. Its protein product is CASSLPGTDTQYF.

The chain combines TRBV27 with TRBJ2-3; D perhaps matches TRBD2 (5 bases). The V end lost 2 bases, the J end lost 5 bases, and 5 bases lay between the germline ends. CDR1 MNHEY and CDR2 SMNVEV come from the germline V gene (reference sequence). This CDR3 region has 12 residues. CDR3 coding DNA: TGTGCCAGCAGTTTAGCGGGAGATACGCAGTATTTT. Its translation: CASSLAGDTQYF.

The chain joins TRBV27 to TRBJ1-2; TRBD1 is a possible D gene (5 bases). The V end was cut by 2 bases, the J end by 13 bases, with 17 bases between. Germline V gene sequence: CDR1 MNHEY, CDR2 SMNVEV (reference sequence). The CDR3 has 13 amino acids. CDR3 coding DNA: TGTGCCAGCAGTTTAAAACCATGGGGGGGATGCACCTTC. This translates into CASSLKPWGGCTF.

The gene calls are TRBV7-2 and TRBJ2-5; the D is unclear. The V and J ends lost 2 bases and 2 bases respectively, with 3 bases between them. Germline loops: CDR1 SGHTA, CDR2 FQGNSA. CDR3 length: 12 amino acids. The CDR3 protein is CASSLLQETQYF. The CDR3 coding sequence is TGTGCCAGCAGCTTATTACAAGAGACCCAGTACTTC.

This chain joins TRBV6-1 and TRBJ1-2; D gene unclear. With 0 bases removed from V and 4 bases from J, the gap between germline ends came to 15 bases. From germline, CDR1 is MNHNS and CDR2 SASEGT. The CDR3 runs 16 residues. This CDR3 is CASSEALPGSGYGYTF. DNA of the CDR3: TGTGCCAGCAGTGAAGCGCTTCCTGGCAGTGGCTATGGCTACACCTTC.

The chain has TRBV5-8 and TRBJ1-1; tentatively, D is TRBD1 (6 bases). Trimming stripped 4 bases from V and 5 bases from J, with 15 bases between. This CDR3 is 14 amino acids long. CDR1 and CDR2 from the germline V gene are SGHTS and YDEGEE. CDR3 sequence (DNA): TGTGCCAGCAGCCGAGGGGGATCGAGTACTGAAGCTTTCTTT. This codes for CASSRGGSSTEAFF.

The V gene is TRBV5-1, the J gene TRBJ1-1, with D possibly matching TRBD1 (6 bases). Per the germline V gene, CDR1 is SGHRS and CDR2 is YFSETQ. V was cut by 3 bases and J by 0 bases, with 18 bases left in between. The CDR3 has 17 amino acids. For the CDR3, the DNA is TGCGCCAGCAGCTCCGACCCCCTCGGGGACATGAACACTGAAGCTTTCTTT. Translating it yields CASSSDPLGDMNTEAFF.

V is TRBV5-1 and J is TRBJ2-2; TRBD1 matches at 9 bases. The length of the CDR3 is 15 residues. Per the germline V gene, CDR1 is SGHRS and CDR2 is YFSETQ. V gave up 3 bases and J gave up 7 bases; unmatched junction bases: 7. DNA of the CDR3: TGCGCCAGCAGCTGGGGACAGGGTCCAAACGGGGAGCTGTTTTTT. As protein: CASSWGQGPNGELFF.

V usage is TRBV19 and J usage is TRBJ1-2, with TRBD1 matching over 10 bases. The CDR3 sequence is 13 residues long. V trimming: 5 bases; J trimming: 8 bases; junction bases outside the gene matches: 5. The V gene's germline CDR1 is LNHDA and CDR2 SQIVND (reference sequence). This chain's CDR3 is CASSPDRGQGYTF. The DNA of the CDR3 is TGTGCCAGTAGTCCCGACAGGGGGCAAGGCTACACCTTC.

The chain uses TRBV5-4 and TRBJ1-4, with 9 bases aligning to TRBD1. The V segment lost 4 bases and the J segment 4 bases; nucleotides outside the gene matches: 5. CDR3 length: 15 amino acids. The V gene's germline CDR1 is SGHNT and CDR2 YYREEE (reference sequence). CDR3 in amino acids: CASSSPGQGNEKLFF. The DNA for the CDR3 is TGTGCCAGCAGCAGCCCGGGACAGGGTAATGAAAAACTGTTTTTT.

The chain joins TRBV6-6 to TRBJ1-3; no clear D. Germline loops: CDR1 MNHNY, CDR2 SVGAGI (reference sequence). The germline V and J ends were trimmed by 5 bases and 4 bases, with 15 bases remaining between them. This CDR3 has 15 amino acids. The CDR3 DNA reads as TGTGCCAGCAGTGACGCCGGGAGTGAAGGAAACACCATATATTTT. Its protein is CASSDAGSEGNTIYF.

In nucleotides, the CDR3 is TGTGCCAGCACTTCCAGCACGGGGAATTCACCCCTCCACTTT. It translates to CASTSSTGNSPLHF. The V and J genes are TRBV5-5 and TRBJ1-6; D call uncertain. Germline values: CDR1 SGHKS, CDR2 YYEKEE (reference sequence). Trimming took 6 bases from V and 7 from J, leaving 14 bases between them. The CDR3 has 14 amino acids.

The CDR3 sequence: CASSLVWAGDYGYTF. The CDR3 region has the DNA TGTGCCAGCAGCTTAGTTTGGGCAGGGGATTATGGCTACACCTTC. The V and J genes are TRBV7-2 and TRBJ1-2; D is perhaps TRBD1 (6 bases). The CDR3 is made up of 15 amino acids. V lost 1 base and J 5 bases, leaving 14 bases between the germline ends. Germline V gene sequence: CDR1 SGHTA, CDR2 FQGNSA.

The table lists this clone with a count of one. The J gene is TRBJ1-4, the V gene TRBV5-6, with TRBD1 as a possible D gene (6 bases). The CDR3 spans 13 residues. Trimming cost V 5 bases and J 4 bases, with 9 bases left between them. Germline assignment: CDR1 SGHDT and CDR2 YYEEEE. For the CDR3, the DNA is TGTGCCAGCAGTCAGGGGATTAATGAAAAACTGTTTTTT. Its protein is CASSQGINEKLFF.

The V call is TRBV11-3, the J call TRBJ1-1; D is unresolved. Germline V CDR1 and CDR2: SGHNT, YENEEA. This CDR3 is built from 13 residues. Trimming stripped 3 bases from V and 4 bases from J, with 9 bases between. Here the CDR3 reads CASSFAGSTEAFF. The CDR3 region has the DNA TGTGCCAGCAGCTTCGCGGGGAGCACTGAAGCTTTCTTT.

CDR3 amino acids: CASSDDRAHQPQHF. The CDR3 DNA reads as TGTGCCAGCAGTGACGACAGGGCCCATCAGCCCCAGCATTTT. The J gene is TRBJ1-5, the V gene TRBV25-1; 7 bases line up with TRBD1. V lost 3 bases to trimming and J lost 5 bases; unmatched junction nucleotides: 4. Germline values: CDR1 MGHDK, CDR2 SYGVNS. CDR3 length: 14 amino acids.

The chain links TRBV5-1 to TRBJ1-5, with unresolved D. V was trimmed by 1 base and J by 2 bases, leaving 10 bases between them. The CDR3 spans 15 residues. Germline lookup yields CDR1 SGHRS and CDR2 YFSETQ. The CDR3 region has the DNA TGCGCCAGCAGCTTGTCTGGGCTCGGCAATCAGCCCCAGCATTTT. Translated, it gives CASSLSGLGNQPQHF.

The gene calls are TRBV5-1 and TRBJ1-1, with D tentatively TRBD1 (5 bases). Trimming removed 4 bases from V and 4 bases from J, with 26 bases in between. CDR1 and CDR2 from the germline V gene are SGHRS and YFSETQ. The CDR3 has 18 amino acids. CDR3 sequence (DNA): TGCGCCAGCAGCGGCAGGGTCAGTCCCGTGAATTGGCGCACTGAAGCTTTCTTT. This sequence encodes CASSGRVSPVNWRTEAFF.

The chain has TRBV7-8 and TRBJ2-5; TRBD2 aligns across 13 bases. Germline V gene lookup returns CDR1 SGHVS and CDR2 FQNEAQ. J lost 5 bases, V lost 5 bases, and 2 bases had no gene match. The CDR3 spans 14 residues. CDR3 loop: CASSRTSGSETQYF. The CDR3 DNA reads TGTGCCAGCAGCCGGACTAGCGGGAGCGAGACCCAGTACTTC.

The J gene is TRBJ2-7, the V gene TRBV29-1; TRBD1 might be the D (5 bases). V lost 6 bases and J 3 bases, leaving 15 bases between the germline ends. The CDR3 loop spans 13 amino acids. Germline-derived CDR1 and CDR2 are SQVTM and ANQGSEA. The CDR3 nucleotides read TGCAGCGTAAGGGATAACAGGCACTACGAGCAGTACTTC. It codes for CSVRDNRHYEQYF.

The DNA for the CDR3 is TGTGCCAGCGAGGGGGGACTAGCCGGCTACAATGAGCAGTTCTTC. The encoded protein is CASEGGLAGYNEQFF. The chain recombines TRBV2 with TRBJ2-1, with 9 bases that match TRBD2. The junction had 8 bases not matched to a gene; V was cut back by 8 bases and J by 3 bases. The CDR3 extends over 15 amino acids. Germline CDR1 and CDR2: SNHLY and FYNNEI.

This chain uses TRBV10-3 with TRBJ2-7; the match to TRBD1 covers 9 bases. The germline gives CDR1 ENHRY, CDR2 SYGVKD. J lost 1 base, V lost 6 bases, and 7 bases had no gene match. CDR3 size: 15 residues. The CDR3 reads CAISPRDRASYEQYF. In DNA, the CDR3 is TGTGCCATCAGCCCCCGGGACAGGGCTTCCTACGAGCAGTACTTC.

J is TRBJ2-1 and V is TRBV28, with no clear D. The V end lost 5 bases, the J end lost 8 bases, and 10 bases lay between the germline ends. CDR3 length: 12 residues. Germline CDR1 MDHEN, CDR2 SYDVKM. DNA of the CDR3: TGTGCCAGCAGTGACTTAATCGATGAGCAGTTCTTC. This encodes CASSDLIDEQFF.

The V and J genes are TRBV12-3 or TRBV12-4 and TRBJ2-5; D remains unclear. The V end lost 2 bases, the J end lost 2 bases, and 6 bases lay between the germline ends. The CDR3 has 13 amino acids. The CDR3 DNA reads as TGTGCCAGCAGTTTAAACAGACAAGAGACCCAGTACTTC. This sequence encodes CASSLNRQETQYF.